The present T cell receptor beta chain was sequenced within a study of cytomegalovirus exposure and HLA in healthy donors. Study background: The same platform used for the approximately 670 first-cohort repertoires was also used for the roughly 130 validation repertoires, as a later analysis reported.

The donors formed part of the approximately 130-subject validation cohort, distinct from the approximately 670-subject first cohort. The CDR3 is 15 amino acids. The germline gives CDR1 MNHNY, CDR2 SVGAGI (reference sequence). V dropped 5 bases and J dropped 2; count of bases not matched to a gene: 3. Clones were sequenced by immunoSEQ multiplex PCR, and TCRdb holds only the in-frame ones, with some missing. The sample has 45,000 to 65,000 clones, approximately 90% seen once. This rearrangement joins TRBV6-6 to TRBJ2-1; TRBD2 aligns across 10 bases. The sequenced sample was PBMCs. The sequence was collected from a man aged 18 to 30 in good health and CMV-seronegative. The CDR3 loop is CASSRLAGAYNEQFF. In nucleotides, the CDR3 is TGTGCCAGCAGTCGCCTAGCGGGAGCCTACAATGAGCAGTTCTTC.